These T cell receptor beta chains were read from a single sample in a study of human T cells and chemical hapten exposure. TCRdb redid the calling of the RACE reads with MiXCR, one entry per CDR3 protein. The table lists about 130,000 distinct CDR3 sequences, more than 7.5% of them singletons, with roughly 1.6% in the top ten. Input material: whole blood. All receptors come from a male donor in good health. Some clones in this sample may be carry-over from other donors' samples. The CDR3 runs from the conserved cysteine through the conserved F or W. D genes are given only for firm matches.

CDR3 length	V gene	D gene	J gene	CDR3 protein
14	TRBV2	NA	TRBJ1-4	CASLEQGIREKLFF
14	TRBV7-6	NA	TRBJ2-5	CASSPTTFQETQYF
15	TRBV7-9	TRBD2	TRBJ2-2	CASSSGLAGPGELFF
20	TRBV2	NA	TRBJ1-1	CASSESGSWSEAERKRGAFF
14	TRBV27	TRBD2	TRBJ2-7	CASSSGLADYEQYF
13	TRBV12-3/TRBV12-4	TRBD1	TRBJ1-1	CASRSSTGAEAFF
15	TRBV12-3/TRBV12-4	NA	TRBJ1-5	CASSFWGAGNQPQHF
15	TRBV29-1	TRBD1	TRBJ1-2	CSVPIHDRVEYGYTF
15	TRBV19	NA	TRBJ2-2	CASSPKTLNTGELFF
16	TRBV27	NA	TRBJ2-3	CASSSSDYHVTDTQYF
16	TRBV5-1	TRBD1	TRBJ1-5	CASSWGTGSANQPQHF
15	TRBV9	NA	TRBJ2-1	CASSVEGDSYNEQFF
14	TRBV7-9	NA	TRBJ1-2	CASSSQANPYGYTF
14	TRBV7-9	TRBD2	TRBJ2-1	CASSLLAGGSEQFF
21	TRBV7-2	TRBD2	TRBJ2-1	CASSLAHTLGLNSRGYNEQFF
13	TRBV20-1	NA	TRBJ2-1	CSASKGRRNEQFF
14	TRBV10-3	NA	TRBJ1-5	CAAGEAADNQPQHF
14	TRBV13	NA	TRBJ2-3	CASSSSTGTDTQYF
16	TRBV15	NA	TRBJ2-3	CATSRESSGVVDTQYF
15	TRBV7-6	TRBD1	TRBJ2-1	CASSLMGQGYNEQFF
14	TRBV18	NA	TRBJ1-2	CASSPKAGDRGYTF
17	TRBV19	NA	TRBJ2-1	CASSIRGPGNSYNEQFF
15	TRBV5-1	NA	TRBJ2-7	CASSLALGESYEQYF